This T cell receptor beta chain was captured by sequencing in a study of blood T cell repertoires in COVID-19. Looking at the study overall: From the United States, Italy and Spain came samples of acute and convalescent COVID-19. Sources were T cells, B-cell-depleted T cells, or PBMCs; the material itself was cDNA or gDNA.

The assay was immunoSEQ multiplex PCR, and TCRdb's table has in-frame clones only and misses some. The sample records over 250,000 clones, 88% being singletons. Participants were aged about 18 to 89 years from around 24 US areas. Participants had their cohort set by participant-reported clinical history. This receptor was identified in a woman between 45 and 60 years old who had recovered from COVID-19. Sequenced: PBMCs or T cells enriched from blood (not recorded which).

This CDR3 reads CASSSAGTSGNNEQFF. Written as DNA, the CDR3 is TGTGCCAGCAGCTCAGCCGGGACTAGCGGGAACAATGAGCAGTTCTTC. The V gene is TRBV7-9, the J gene TRBJ2-1; TRBD2 aligns across 13 bases. The CDR3 has 16 residues. Looked up from germline, CDR1 is SEHNR and CDR2 is FQNEAQ (reference sequence). Trimming removed 4 bases from V and 5 bases from J; junction bases left unmatched: 5. Together with reference TRBV7-9 and TRBJ2-1, the CDR3 gives the full variable domain: DTGVSQNPRHKITKRGQNVTFRCDPISEHNRLYWYRQTLGQGPEFLTYFQNEAQLEKSRLLSDRFSAERPKGSFSTLEIQRTEQGDSAMYLCASSSAGTSGNNEQFFGPGTRLTVL.